This T cell receptor beta chain is from a study of control samples from healthy donors and cancer patients. The junction had 4 bases not matched to a gene; V was cut back by 6 bases and J by 4 bases. The CDR3 extends over 13 amino acids. This clone was seen only once. This table comes from immunoSEQ multiplex PCR, and its TCRdb copy is limited to in-frame clones, with some not included. The sample has 180,000 or so clones, roughly 95% seen once. The receptor comes from a woman in her sixties in good health. The sequencing input was blood. V and J are TRBV12-3 or TRBV12-4 and TRBJ1-2; TRBD1 aligns across 8 bases. As DNA, the CDR3 is TGTGCCAGCAGCATCCAGGGGGCCTATGGCTACACCTTC. This codes for CASSIQGAYGYTF.